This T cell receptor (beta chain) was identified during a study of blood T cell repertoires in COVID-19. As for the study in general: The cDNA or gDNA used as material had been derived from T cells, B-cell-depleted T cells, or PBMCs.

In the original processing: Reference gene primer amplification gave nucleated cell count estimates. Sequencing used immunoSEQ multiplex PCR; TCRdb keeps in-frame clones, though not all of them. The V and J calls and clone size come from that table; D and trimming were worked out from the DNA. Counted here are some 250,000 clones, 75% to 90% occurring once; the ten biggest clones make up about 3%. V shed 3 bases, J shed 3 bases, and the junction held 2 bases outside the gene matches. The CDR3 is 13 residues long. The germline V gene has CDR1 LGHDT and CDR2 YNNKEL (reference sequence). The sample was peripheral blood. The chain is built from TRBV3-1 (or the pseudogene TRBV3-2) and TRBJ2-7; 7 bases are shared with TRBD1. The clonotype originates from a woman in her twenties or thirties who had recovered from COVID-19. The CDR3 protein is CASSHGQVYEQYF. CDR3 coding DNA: TGTGCCAGCAGCCACGGACAGGTCTACGAGCAGTACTTC.